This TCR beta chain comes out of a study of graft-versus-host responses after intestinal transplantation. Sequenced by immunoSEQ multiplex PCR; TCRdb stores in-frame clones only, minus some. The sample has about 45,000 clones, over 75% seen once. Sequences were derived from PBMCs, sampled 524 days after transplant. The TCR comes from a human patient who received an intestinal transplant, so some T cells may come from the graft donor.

The CDR3: CASSLETGRNTEAFF. The CDR3 DNA reads as TGTGCCAGCAGCTTGGAGACAGGGAGGAACACTGAAGCTTTCTTT. This chain uses TRBV5-4 with TRBJ1-1; 7 bases agree with TRBD1. V shed 0 bases, J shed 1 base, and the junction held 3 bases outside the gene matches. The CDR3 has 15 amino acids. CDR1 and CDR2 from the germline V gene are SGHNT and YYREEE (reference sequence). Full variable domain (rest looked up from reference TRBV5-4 and TRBJ1-1): ETGVTQSPTHLIKTRGQQVTLRCSSQSGHNTVSWYQQALGQGPQFIFQYYREEENGRGNFPPRFSGLQFPNYSSELNVNALELDDSALYLCASSLETGRNTEAFFGQGTRLTVV.